This T cell receptor (beta chain) was profiled in a study of shared clonotypes between healthy human individuals. CDR1 and CDR2 from the germline V gene are WNHNN and SYGVQD (reference sequence). This CDR3 spans 13 amino acids. V was shortened by 2 bases and J by 7 bases, with 9 bases between the two germline ends. Naivety among CD8 cells was defined by CD45RO negativity and positive CCR7 selection, thereby excluding terminally differentiated effector memory CD45RA+ cells. Sequencing used immunoSEQ multiplex PCR; TCRdb keeps in-frame clones, though not all of them. The sample holds around 1.9 million clones, about 92% seen once. This clone showed up just a few times.

V usage is TRBV10-1 and J usage is TRBJ1-5, with no clear D. This clonotype originated in a man aged 18 to 30 in good health. Some clones in this sample may be carry-over from other donors' samples. Sequenced material: naive CD8+ T cells from PBMCs. Here the CDR3 reads CASSEGLIQPQHF. The CDR3 DNA follows: TGCGCCAGCAGTGAGGGACTCATCCAGCCCCAGCATTTT.